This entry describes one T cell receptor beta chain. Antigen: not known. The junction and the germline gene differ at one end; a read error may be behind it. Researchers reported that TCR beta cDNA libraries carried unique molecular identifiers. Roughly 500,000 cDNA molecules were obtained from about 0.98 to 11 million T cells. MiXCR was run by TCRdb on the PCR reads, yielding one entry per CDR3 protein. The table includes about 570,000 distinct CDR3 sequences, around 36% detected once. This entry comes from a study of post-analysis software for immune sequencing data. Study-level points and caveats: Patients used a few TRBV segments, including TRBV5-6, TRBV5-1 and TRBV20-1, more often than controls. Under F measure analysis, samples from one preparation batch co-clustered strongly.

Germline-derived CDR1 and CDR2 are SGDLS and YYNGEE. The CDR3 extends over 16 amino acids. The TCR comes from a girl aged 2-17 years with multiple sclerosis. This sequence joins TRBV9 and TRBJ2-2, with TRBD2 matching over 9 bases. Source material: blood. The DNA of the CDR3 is TGTGCCAGCAGCGTCAATAGCGGGGGTGTCACCGGGGAGCGGTTTTTT. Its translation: CASSVNSGGVTGERFF.